Detailed here is one T cell receptor (beta chain). Its cognate antigen has yet to be identified. The sample holds no much larger clone one base away, and base qualities are not on file. TCRbeta CDR3 regions were amplified from genomic DNA using the immunoSEQ Assay, a bias-controlled multiplex PCR. The study's processing was this. The number of nucleated cells in each sample was estimated by amplification of reference gene primers within the assay. Sequence reads were collapsed and filtered to measure the absolute abundance of every unique TCRbeta CDR3 rearrangement. For each sample, productive Simpson clonality was calculated as the square root of Simpson's diversity index over productive rearrangements. TCRdb stores this immuneACCESS table with in-frame sequences only. Part of the clones is absent; in the studies checked, under half of the shortfall reflects unresolved V genes, and no reason is known for the rest. Clone size and the V and J calls come from that table; the DNA yielded D and trimming. The sample records about 270,000 clones, 88% of which are singletons. Around 2% of the sample is in the top ten clones.

This sample is part of a study of blood T cell repertoires in COVID-19 (TCRdb year 2020). Study-level background: For ImmuneRACE Cohort 3, a participant was defined as recovered based on two consecutive negative NP/OP PCR tests, clearance by a healthcare professional, or resolution of symptoms. Samples from collaborators originated in the United States, Italy and Spain and spanned both the acute and convalescent phases of COVID-19. The prospective study material was composed of cDNA or gDNA derived from T cells, B-cell-depleted T cells, or PBMCs. Deeply sampled blood TCRbeta repertoires from subjects exposed to, actively infected with, or recovered from COVID-19 were included in the dataset. The repertoires were made available in a free public database intended to serve as a resource for research on the immune response to SARS-CoV-2. The samples were drawn from the first 160 participants of the ongoing ImmuneRACE study and from 950 to 1,500 subjects provided by 6 global collaborators. Nearly every sample came with metadata listing a de-identified subject ID, COVID-19 status, age in years and sex. HLA class I and class II types, where available, came from metadata supplied by the sample provider rather than from assay-based typing. What the authors observed across the whole study: The amount of clinical and demographic metadata varied by source and participant and was provided uncurated.

Enrolling through a virtual design, the prospective study's participants ranged in age from about 18 to 89 years and lived across some 23 United States geographic areas. In the prospective study, cohorts were assigned on the basis of participant-reported clinical history obtained from a screening survey and a study questionnaire. In the prospective study, whole blood, serum and a nasopharyngeal or oropharyngeal swab were collected from each participant by mobile phlebotomists. Participants in the prospective study had the option to provide additional blood draws and questionnaires over an approximately 2-month period. Before DNA extraction, blood samples from the prospective study were shipped at room temperature or frozen. At the junction V is shortened by 3 bases and J by 2 bases, with 14 bases in between. The germline V gene provides CDR1 MGHRA and CDR2 YSYEKL. Its CDR3 holds 16 amino acids, cysteine through phenylalanine. The retained sequence is limited to the CDR3, 48 bases, with the frame set at the first base.

Sequenced material: PBMCs or T cells enriched from blood (not recorded which). The TCR sequence derives from a woman between 55 and 75 years old in a cohort exposed to, infected with or recovered from COVID-19 (not recorded which). Recombination connected TRBV4-1 to TRBJ1-3; a tentative D call is TRBD1 (5 bases match). The CDR3 has the sequence CASSHALAGPGNTIYF. In nucleotide form, the sequence is TGCGCCAGCAGCCATGCCCTTGCGGGGCCTGGAAACACCATATATTTT.